These 27 T cell receptor beta chains came from one sample sequenced in a study of preoperative IRX-2 immunotherapy in early breast cancer. The method was immunoSEQ multiplex PCR; TCRdb's version includes in-frame clones alone and lacks a portion of them. The sample yields 43,000 or so clones, about 95% seen once. This sample's treatment: preoperative locoregional IRX-2 cytokine immunotherapy. Sequencing used tumor tissue, obtained after IRX-2 immunotherapy. The source of these receptors is a human donor with breast cancer.

The chain joins TRBV5-1 to TRBJ2-2; D uncertain. Germline V gene sequence: CDR1 SGHRS, CDR2 YFSETQ. This CDR3 is built from 13 residues. Trimming shortened V by 0 bases and J by 6 bases, and 6 bases separated the two germline ends. The CDR3 loop reads CASSLEMSGELFF. Written as DNA, the CDR3 is TGCGCCAGCAGCTTGGAGATGTCCGGGGAGCTGTTTTTT.

This clone came up a few times. V is TRBV2 and J is TRBJ2-1; D may correspond to TRBD1 or TRBD2 (5 bases each). The CDR3 runs 20 residues. Germline lookup yields CDR1 SNHLY and CDR2 FYNNEI. V lost 7 bases to trimming and J lost 0 bases, with 28 bases between them. In DNA form, the CDR3 reads TGTGCCAGCAAGTCCCCGGGACCAAAAGACCACCAAAGCTCCTACAATGAGCAGTTCTTC. Translation: CASKSPGPKDHQSSYNEQFF.

This chain links TRBV9 with TRBJ2-3; 10 bases are shared with TRBD1. Trimming removed 0 bases from V and 6 bases from J; junction bases left unmatched: 1. From germline, CDR1 is SGDLS and CDR2 YYNGEE. CDR3 size: 14 residues. The CDR3 loop reads CASSVGQGADTQYF. CDR3 nucleotide sequence: TGTGCCAGCAGCGTAGGACAGGGGGCCGATACGCAGTATTTT.

This chain joins TRBV2 and TRBJ2-3, with 8 nucleotides matching TRBD2. V was clipped by 6 bases and J by 1 base; unmatched bases: 6. Germline CDR1 is SNHLY and CDR2 is FYNNEI. The CDR3 spans 15 residues. DNA for the CDR3: TGTGCCAGCAGCGTAGCGGGGTGGGGCACAGATACGCAGTATTTT. The encoded protein is CASSVAGWGTDTQYF.

V and J are TRBV5-1 and TRBJ2-2; 10 nucleotides line up with TRBD1. CDR3 length equals 17 residues. V shed 3 bases and J 3 bases; nucleotides not matched to a gene: 8. Germline V CDR1 and CDR2: SGHRS, YFSETQ. The CDR3 sequence: CASSSLRQGAHTGELFF. The CDR3 nucleotides are TGCGCCAGCAGCTCGCTAAGACAGGGGGCTCACACCGGGGAGCTGTTTTTT.

This chain connects TRBV10-3 to TRBJ1-6, with 10 bases fitting TRBD1. V shed 8 bases, J shed 6 bases, and the junction held 13 bases outside the gene matches. This CDR3 comprises 17 residues. Germline CDR1 reads ENHRY; CDR2 reads SYGVKD. CDR3 region: CAISRTTGTGANSPLHF. The DNA of the CDR3 is TGTGCCATCTCGAGGACCACCGGGACAGGGGCTAATTCACCCCTCCACTTT.

The chain joins TRBV7-9 to TRBJ2-7, with TRBD1 matching 9 bases. Germline CDR1 is SEHNR and CDR2 is FQNEAQ (reference sequence). Trimming removed 5 bases from V and 3 bases from J; junction bases left unmatched: 2. The CDR3 has 13 residues. The CDR3 DNA follows: TGTGCCAGCAGCAAGGGACAGGGCTACGAGCAGTACTTC. Amino acids: CASSKGQGYEQYF.

The rearrangement joins TRBV18 to TRBJ2-1, with D hard to call. The CDR3 loop spans 16 amino acids. V was pared by 3 bases and J by 8 bases, with 20 bases between. Germline V gene lookup returns CDR1 KGHSH and CDR2 LQKENI. CDR3 DNA sequence: TGTGCCAGCTCACCCCAACGGCTAGTTAGTTTAGATGAGCAGTTCTTC. The encoded protein is CASSPQRLVSLDEQFF. Looking up the rest from reference TRBV18 and TRBJ2-1 gives the full variable domain: NAGVMQNPRHLVRRRGQEARLRCSPMKGHSHVYWYRQLPEEGLKFMVYLQKENIIDESGMPKERFSAEFPKEGPSILRIQQVVRGDSAAYFCASSPQRLVSLDEQFFGPGTRLTVL.

The chain is built from TRBV5-1 and TRBJ2-5, with TRBD1 matching 10 bases. The length of the CDR3 is 14 residues. In germline, CDR1 is SGHRS, CDR2 YFSETQ. V trimming: 4 bases; J trimming: 6 bases; junction bases outside the gene matches: 6. CDR3 amino acids: CASSPPDRGKTQYF. The CDR3 coding sequence is TGCGCCAGCAGCCCCCCGGACAGGGGGAAGACCCAGTACTTC.

This chain links TRBV18 with TRBJ2-7, with D possibly being TRBD1 (6 bases). CDR1 is KGHSH and CDR2 is LQKENI in the germline V gene. This CDR3 comprises 14 residues. With 4 bases removed from V and 0 bases from J, the gap between germline ends came to 10 bases. The DNA for the CDR3 is TGTGCCAGCTCACGAGGGGGACCCTCCTACGAGCAGTACTTC. Its translation: CASSRGGPSYEQYF.

In DNA form, the CDR3 reads TGTGCCAGCAGCTTGAAGGGGCCTGGAAACACCATATATTTT. It yields the protein CASSLKGPGNTIYF. The chain couples TRBV5-4 to TRBJ1-3, with a tentative D call TRBD1 (5 bases). The length of the CDR3 is 14 residues. The V and J ends lost 1 base and 2 bases respectively, with 7 bases between them. Germline assignment: CDR1 SGHNT and CDR2 YYREEE (reference sequence).

The rearrangement links TRBV4-3 to TRBJ1-2, with D uncertain. CDR1 and CDR2 (germline): LGHNA, YSLEER. V was cut by 3 bases and J by 2 bases, with 13 bases left in between. This CDR3 is built from 15 residues. CDR3 residues: CASSHDVTRNYGYTF. In DNA, the CDR3 is TGCGCCAGCAGCCACGACGTAACACGGAACTATGGCTACACCTTC.

The chain links TRBV4-1 to TRBJ1-2, with D possibly matching TRBD1 (5 bases). Germline V lookup: CDR1 MGHRA, CDR2 YSYEKL. The CDR3 is made up of 13 amino acids. V lost 4 bases and J lost 1, with 7 bases in between. CDR3 amino acids: CASSPGLNYGYTF. The CDR3 nucleotides read TGCGCCAGCAGCCCAGGGCTTAACTATGGCTACACCTTC.

This chain links TRBV6-5 with TRBJ2-7; D is undetermined. This CDR3 has 11 residues. The germline CDR1 and CDR2 sequences are MNHEY and SVGAGI. V was cut by 6 bases and J by 1 base, with 4 bases left in between. The CDR3 is CASSTSYEQYF. CDR3 DNA sequence: TGTGCCAGCAGCACATCCTACGAGCAGTACTTC.

The genes are TRBV28 and TRBJ2-5, with D maybe TRBD1 (5 bases). Germline V gene lookup returns CDR1 MDHEN and CDR2 SYDVKM. The CDR3 runs to 13 residues. The ends were cut back, 3 bases at V and 5 bases at J, with 10 bases in the middle. DNA for the CDR3: TGTGCCAGCAGTTTGGGCAGGGTGGAGACCCAGTACTTC. Its translation is CASSLGRVETQYF.

The rearrangement links TRBV5-4 to TRBJ2-3, with D uncertain. Germline lookup yields CDR1 SGHNT and CDR2 YYREEE (reference sequence). The CDR3 contains 16 residues. V was shortened by 0 bases and J by 0 bases, with 11 bases between the two germline ends. The DNA for the CDR3 is TGTGCCAGCAGCTTGGGTTCAGATCCTAGCACAGATACGCAGTATTTT. It specifies CASSLGSDPSTDTQYF. Using reference TRBV5-4 and TRBJ2-3 for the parts outside the CDR3, the full variable domain is ETGVTQSPTHLIKTRGQQVTLRCSSQSGHNTVSWYQQALGQGPQFIFQYYREEENGRGNFPPRFSGLQFPNYSSELNVNALELDDSALYLCASSLGSDPSTDTQYFGPGTRLTVL.

The rearrangement links TRBV19 to TRBJ1-1; perhaps TRBD1 as D (6 bases). This CDR3 contains 14 residues. The V gene's germline CDR1 is LNHDA and CDR2 SQIVND (reference sequence). Trimming took off 3 bases at V and 3 bases at J, with 11 bases between the two ends. The CDR3 here is CASSIEQGHTEAFF. CDR3 coding DNA: TGTGCCAGTAGTATCGAACAGGGCCACACTGAAGCTTTCTTT. Based on the CDR3 plus reference TRBV19 and TRBJ1-1, the full variable domain is DGGITQSPKYLFRKEGQNVTLSCEQNLNHDAMYWYRQDPGQGLRLIYYSQIVNDFQKGDIAEGYSVSREKKESFPLTVTSAQKNPTAFYLCASSIEQGHTEAFFGQGTRLTVV.

The gene calls are TRBV9 and TRBJ1-1; D possibly corresponds to TRBD1 (5 bases). This CDR3 is 14 amino acids long. CDR1 and CDR2 (germline): SGDLS, YYNGEE. The V and J ends lost 4 bases and 6 bases respectively, with 16 bases between them. CDR3 residues: CASSPRQGVAEAFF. CDR3 DNA sequence: TGTGCCAGCAGCCCAAGACAAGGGGTGGCTGAAGCTTTCTTT.

This clone appeared once. The V gene is TRBV4-2, the J gene TRBJ2-1; D not resolved. The CDR3 is 15 amino acids. CDR1 is LGHNA and CDR2 is YNFKEQ in the germline V gene. Trimming cost V 1 base and J 7 bases, with 14 bases left between them. CDR3 nucleotide sequence: TGTGCCAGCAGCCAAGGTTTTGGCGACAAGAATGAGCAGTTCTTC. Protein sequence: CASSQGFGDKNEQFF.

The chain couples TRBV7-2 to TRBJ2-5; TRBD2 might be the D (6 bases). The germline CDR1 and CDR2 sequences are SGHTA and FQGNSA. CDR3 length: 14 residues. V dropped 3 bases and J dropped 6 bases, with 14 bases sitting between them. Here the CDR3 DNA reads TGTGCCAGCAGCTTCCGGGGAGGCCGGCAGACCCAGTACTTC. It translates to CASSFRGGRQTQYF.

The chain joins TRBV19 to TRBJ1-2, with TRBD1 as a possible D gene (6 bases). The CDR3 is made up of 15 amino acids. Deletions cut 2 bases from V and 5 bases from J, with 15 bases between. Per the germline V gene, CDR1 is LNHDA and CDR2 is SQIVND (reference sequence). CDR3 loop: CASSISGDRWYGYTF. CDR3 nucleotide sequence: TGTGCCAGTAGTATATCAGGGGATCGATGGTATGGCTACACCTTC.

The chain is built from TRBV7-9 and TRBJ2-5; 10 bases align to TRBD2. Germline V gene sequence: CDR1 SEHNR, CDR2 FQNEAQ (reference sequence). The V gene end was trimmed by 6 bases and the J gene end by 6 bases; junction bases not matched to a gene: 10. The CDR3 is 15 amino acids. CDR3 sequence: CASSPSGGAGQTQYF. CDR3 bases: TGTGCCAGCAGTCCAAGCGGGGGGGCCGGTCAGACCCAGTACTTC.

This sequence joins TRBV6-5 and TRBJ1-4; no definite D call. Per the germline V gene, CDR1 is MNHEY and CDR2 is SVGAGI. Trimming left V 6 bases short and J 0 bases short, with 8 bases between. CDR3 length: 14 residues. In nucleotides, the CDR3 is TGTGCCAGCAGCTACAGTGCAACTAATGAAAAACTGTTTTTT. Translation gives CASSYSATNEKLFF.

The chain has TRBV29-1 and TRBJ2-7, with TRBD2 matching 9 bases. CDR3 length: 16 amino acids. CDR1 and CDR2 from the germline V gene are SQVTM and ANQGSEA. Trimming at V came to 1 base and at J to 6 bases, leaving 13 bases not matched to a gene. Written as DNA, the CDR3 is TGCAGCGTTGAAGCGCGGGGGGGACATCTTAGTTCCGAGCAGTACTTC. Residues: CSVEARGGHLSSEQYF.

The chain couples TRBV7-7 to TRBJ2-5; 12 bases agree with TRBD2. Trimming cost V 6 bases and J 6 bases; bases outside gene matches: 8. The CDR3 covers 15 residues. The V gene's germline CDR1 is SSHAT and CDR2 FNYEAQ (reference sequence). Written as DNA, the CDR3 is TGTGCCAGCAGTCCAGGACTAGCGGGGTCACAGACCCAGTACTTC. Translating gives CASSPGLAGSQTQYF.

This rearrangement joins TRBV11-2 to TRBJ2-5; D unresolved. CDR1 SGHAT and CDR2 FQNNGV come from the germline V gene. This CDR3 has 15 amino acids. The V and J ends lost 0 bases and 3 bases respectively, with 11 bases between them. The DNA of the CDR3 is TGTGCCAGCAGCTTAGATCCGGGTCCAGAAGAGACCCAGTACTTC. Translation gives CASSLDPGPEETQYF. The whole variable domain, filled in from reference TRBV11-2 and TRBJ2-5, reads EAGVAQSPRYKIIEKRQSVAFWCNPISGHATLYWYQQILGQGPKLLIQFQNNGVVDDSQLPKDRFSAERLKGVDSTLKIQPAKLEDSAVYLCASSLDPGPEETQYFGPGTRLLVL.

The rearrangement uses TRBV6-1 and TRBJ1-5; D unresolved. There are 13 residues in the CDR3. Per the germline V gene, CDR1 is MNHNS and CDR2 is SASEGT. V shed 1 base and J shed 8 bases, with 9 bases lying between them. The CDR3 DNA follows: TGTGCCAGCAGTGAAGACTCTTGGGAGCCCCAGCATTTT. Its translation: CASSEDSWEPQHF.